These 26 T cell receptor beta chains were sequenced from one sample in a study of blood T cell repertoires in COVID-19. The method was immunoSEQ multiplex PCR; TCRdb's version includes in-frame clones alone and lacks a portion of them. Of about 330,000 clones listed, more than 70% are singletons. Input material: peripheral blood. Source of these receptors: a woman aged 50 to 65 with acute or convalescent COVID-19.

The chain has TRBV9 and TRBJ1-2; 7 positions match TRBD1. The CDR3 totals 14 residues. The ends lost 0 bases at V and 2 bases at J; junction bases unmatched: 1. The germline V gene encodes CDR1 SGDLS and CDR2 YYNGEE. CDR3 residues: CASSVETGNYGYTF. The CDR3 DNA reads TGTGCCAGCAGCGTAGAGACAGGGAACTATGGCTACACCTTC.

This chain links TRBV19 with TRBJ2-3; 9 nucleotides line up with TRBD2. Germline V gives CDR1 LNHDA, CDR2 SQIVND (reference sequence). V lost 5 bases and J lost 4; bases outside the gene matches: 4. CDR3 length: 14 residues. The CDR3 DNA reads TGTGCCAGTAGTTATAGGACTAGCGCAGATACGCAGTATTTT. Protein: CASSYRTSADTQYF.

The chain recombines TRBV7-2 with TRBJ2-2; 9 bases align to TRBD2. This CDR3 is 16 amino acids long. In germline, CDR1 is SGHTA, CDR2 FQGNSA. Germline trimming cut 5 bases from V and 6 bases from J; bases unmatched to any gene: 10. CDR3 amino acids: CASSPQASGTPGELFF. The CDR3 region has the DNA TGTGCCAGCAGCCCACAGGCTAGCGGGACCCCCGGGGAGCTGTTTTTT.

The chain links TRBV2 to TRBJ2-1; D not resolved. The CDR3 sequence is 15 residues long. Trimming took 5 bases from V and 9 from J, leaving 20 bases between them. The V gene's germline CDR1 is SNHLY and CDR2 FYNNEI. CDR3 nucleotides: TGTGCCAGCAGTAGAGCGCTTGTCCCCTTTGGTGAGCAGTTCTTC. It specifies CASSRALVPFGEQFF.

CDR3 in DNA: TGTGCCAGCAGTTTTCACAGGGGGGTCAATCAGCCCCAGCATTTT. It yields the protein CASSFHRGVNQPQHF. V is TRBV28 and J is TRBJ1-5; 8 bases are shared with TRBD1. With V trimmed by 3 bases and J by 3 bases, 4 bases remained unmatched. Germline lookup yields CDR1 MDHEN and CDR2 SYDVKM. The CDR3 covers 15 residues.

This clone was detected only a few times. The V call is TRBV27, the J call TRBJ2-2; D call uncertain. CDR3 length: 15 amino acids. Germline loops: CDR1 MNHEY, CDR2 SMNVEV (reference sequence). The V and J ends lost 3 bases and 0 bases respectively, with 8 bases between them. CDR3 protein: CASSFSQTNTGELFF. CDR3 sequence (DNA): TGTGCCAGCAGTTTCTCGCAGACGAACACCGGGGAGCTGTTTTTT.

The CDR3: CASSLVTGKTEAFF. CDR3 sequence (DNA): TGCGCCAGCAGCTTGGTTACAGGGAAGACTGAAGCTTTCTTT. This chain uses TRBV5-1 with TRBJ1-1; tentatively, D is TRBD1 (6 bases). Germline CDR1 SGHRS, CDR2 YFSETQ. Trimming took 0 bases from V and 5 from J, leaving 11 bases between them. CDR3 length: 14 amino acids.

This rearrangement joins TRBV27 to TRBJ1-2, with 8 bases fitting TRBD1. Germline-derived CDR1 and CDR2 are MNHEY and SMNVEV (reference sequence). The CDR3 is 16 amino acids. V shed 6 bases, J shed 3 bases, and the junction held 12 bases outside the gene matches. The CDR3 coding sequence is TGTGCCAGCAGCTTAGAAGGGATGACAGGGGACTATGGCTACACCTTC. Translating gives CASSLEGMTGDYGYTF.

This clone is a singleton in its sample. The rearrangement links TRBV5-4 to TRBJ2-5; no clear D. Germline V gene lookup returns CDR1 SGHNT and CDR2 YYREEE (reference sequence). The CDR3 covers 15 residues. V was clipped by 0 bases and J by 2 bases, with 11 bases between them. For the CDR3, the DNA is TGTGCCAGCAGCTTGGCCAATGCAGATCAAGAGACCCAGTACTTC. Amino acids: CASSLANADQETQYF.

This clone came up once. The chain uses TRBV6-6 and TRBJ1-2; maybe TRBD1 (6 bases). Germline assignment: CDR1 MNHNY and CDR2 SVGAGI (reference sequence). The CDR3 consists of 16 residues. Trimming removed 0 bases from V and 4 bases from J, with 15 bases in between. The DNA of the CDR3 is TGTGCCAGCAGTTACTCCGGGACACCTCTCGGCTATGGCTACACCTTC. Translated, it gives CASSYSGTPLGYGYTF.

V is TRBV7-3 and J is TRBJ2-5; no firm D call. The CDR3 is 11 amino acids. The germline V gene has CDR1 SGHTA and CDR2 FQGTGA. With 7 bases removed from V and 4 bases from J, the gap between germline ends came to 7 bases. The DNA for the CDR3 is TGTGCCAGCACCAACGGAGAGACCCAGTACTTC. Translated: CASTNGETQYF.

The genes are TRBV6-1 and TRBJ1-3; unclear D gene. V was cut by 1 base and J by 12 bases, with 13 bases left in between. The CDR3 spans 13 residues. The germline gives CDR1 MNHNS, CDR2 SASEGT. The CDR3 region has the DNA TGTGCCAGCAGTGAAGGGAGGCCGCGGCGCATATATTTT. Its translation: CASSEGRPRRIYF.

The CDR3 sequence is CATSRTGEGELFF. The CDR3 DNA sequence: TGTGCCACCAGCAGAACAGGGGAGGGGGAGCTGTTTTTT. The chain recombines TRBV15 with TRBJ2-2; 7 positions match TRBD1. The germline V gene encodes CDR1 LNHNV and CDR2 YYDKDF (reference sequence). The junction had 2 bases not matched to a gene; V was cut back by 2 bases and J by 8 bases. This CDR3 comprises 13 residues.

The J gene is TRBJ2-3, the V gene TRBV18, with D possibly being TRBD2 (5 bases). Trimming shortened V by 2 bases and J by 2 bases, and 11 bases separated the two germline ends. The germline V gene encodes CDR1 KGHSH and CDR2 LQKENI. This CDR3 region has 15 residues. CDR3 region: CASSPSAAHTDTQYF. Written as DNA, the CDR3 is TGTGCCAGCTCACCATCAGCGGCTCACACAGATACGCAGTATTTT. Variable domain in full (rest from reference TRBV18 and TRBJ2-3): NAGVMQNPRHLVRRRGQEARLRCSPMKGHSHVYWYRQLPEEGLKFMVYLQKENIIDESGMPKERFSAEFPKEGPSILRIQQVVRGDSAAYFCASSPSAAHTDTQYFGPGTRLTVL.

The rearrangement uses TRBV6-1 and TRBJ1-5; D call uncertain. CDR1 and CDR2 from the germline V gene are MNHNS and SASEGT. Trimming shortened V by 1 base and J by 4 bases, and 8 bases separated the two germline ends. The CDR3 spans 14 residues. In DNA, the CDR3 is TGTGCCAGCAGTGAAGGCGGCAGAAATCAGCCCCAGCATTTT. Protein: CASSEGGRNQPQHF.

CDR3 in amino acids: CASSVGTYSYEQYF. In nucleotides, the CDR3 is TGCGCCAGCAGCGTAGGGACATACTCCTACGAGCAGTACTTC. The gene calls are TRBV5-1 and TRBJ2-7, with D possibly TRBD1 on 6 matching bases. V shed 4 bases and J shed 0 bases, with 11 bases lying between them. The CDR3 has 14 residues. Germline V gives CDR1 SGHRS, CDR2 YFSETQ. Full variable domain (rest looked up from reference TRBV5-1 and TRBJ2-7): KAGVTQTPRYLIKTRGQQVTLSCSPISGHRSVSWYQQTPGQGLQFLFEYFSETQRNKGNFPGRFSGRQFSNSRSEMNVSTLELGDSALYLCASSVGTYSYEQYFGPGTRLTVT.

DNA for the CDR3: TGTGCCAGCAGCTCTTACACAGGGGATGGCTACACCTTC. Translation: CASSSYTGDGYTF. The chain combines TRBV7-2 with TRBJ1-2; 7 bases align to TRBD1. The V gene end was trimmed by 4 bases and the J gene end by 6 bases; junction bases not matched to a gene: 5. There are 13 residues in the CDR3. Germline V gene lookup returns CDR1 SGHTA and CDR2 FQGNSA.

The chain uses TRBV6-2 or TRBV6-3 and TRBJ1-1; D call uncertain. The CDR3 runs 16 residues. V gave up 5 bases and J gave up 2 bases, with 18 bases separating them. The germline gives CDR1 MNHEY, CDR2 SVGEGT. In DNA form, the CDR3 reads TGTGCCAGCAGTACCCGGGTCCTCCTTCCTAACACTGAAGCTTTCTTT. Its translation: CASSTRVLLPNTEAFF.

This chain links TRBV7-9 with TRBJ2-1, with 9 positions matching TRBD1. The germline CDR1 and CDR2 sequences are SEHNR and FQNEAQ (reference sequence). The CDR3 runs to 17 residues. V gave up 4 bases and J gave up 1 base; unmatched junction bases: 8. CDR3: CASSSDRGGISYNEQFF. CDR3 nucleotide sequence: TGTGCCAGCAGCTCGGACAGGGGTGGAATTTCCTACAATGAGCAGTTCTTC.

This CDR3 is CTSSQATPGQGRLTDTQYF. In nucleotides, the CDR3 is TGCACCAGCAGCCAAGCTACCCCCGGACAGGGGAGGCTCACAGATACGCAGTATTTT. This chain uses TRBV1 with TRBJ2-3; the table's D call TRBD1 went unverified against the DNA. TRBV1 is flagged as a pseudogene. The CDR3 is 19 residues long.

The rearrangement joins TRBV5-1 to TRBJ1-5; D unresolved. There are 13 residues in the CDR3. V lost 0 bases, J lost 4 bases, and 5 bases lay in between. Germline values: CDR1 SGHRS, CDR2 YFSETQ. CDR3 protein: CASSLDQNQPQHF. CDR3 coding DNA: TGCGCCAGCAGCTTGGATCAGAATCAGCCCCAGCATTTT.

The V call is TRBV20-1, the J call TRBJ2-1; D is undetermined. Trimming took 5 bases from V and 6 from J, leaving 8 bases between them. The CDR3 spans 11 residues. Germline V gene data show CDR1 as DFQATT and CDR2 as SNEGSKA (reference sequence). The CDR3: CSASPGNEQFF. The CDR3 DNA sequence: TGCAGTGCTTCCCCGGGCAATGAGCAGTTCTTC.

This clone was observed a single time. The chain uses TRBV7-9 and TRBJ2-3, with 9 bases matching TRBD2. The CDR3 totals 15 residues. Germline values: CDR1 SEHNR, CDR2 FQNEAQ (reference sequence). V lost 5 bases to trimming and J lost 3 bases; unmatched junction nucleotides: 6. CDR3 in amino acids: CASSNSGSGTDTQYF. The CDR3 region has the DNA TGTGCCAGCAGCAATAGCGGGAGTGGAACAGATACGCAGTATTTT.

This sequence joins TRBV4-1 and TRBJ2-7, with TRBD2 matching over 10 bases. The J segment lost 4 bases and the V segment lost 1 base, leaving 13 bases of the junction unmatched. CDR1 and CDR2 (germline): MGHRA, YSYEKL. The CDR3 covers 18 residues. The CDR3 protein is CASSQAPPTSGLLYEQYF. The CDR3 bases are TGCGCCAGCAGCCAAGCCCCTCCGACTAGCGGGTTATTGTACGAGCAGTACTTC.

Note on this clone: The sample carries other DNA sequences with the same CDR3. The chain carries TRBV18 and TRBJ1-1; D is ambiguous. Trimming stripped 2 bases from V and 5 bases from J, with 9 bases between. Per germline, CDR1 KGHSH and CDR2 LQKENI. The CDR3 covers 13 residues. CDR3 in amino acids: CASSPAGGTEAFF. CDR3 bases: TGTGCCAGCTCACCAGCGGGTGGTACTGAAGCTTTCTTT.

The chain uses TRBV7-8 and TRBJ1-5; D is unclear. Trimming left V 2 bases short and J 4 bases short, with 12 bases between. Per the germline V gene, CDR1 is SGHVS and CDR2 is FQNEAQ. The CDR3 runs 15 residues. CDR3 nucleotide sequence: TGTGCCAGCAGCTTATTTGTAGGGAGGAATCAGCCCCAGCATTTT. Protein product: CASSLFVGRNQPQHF.